Listed here are 22 T cell receptor beta chains from one sample, sequenced in a study of CD8 T cells in Susac syndrome. The authors reverse transcribed about 0.5 to 1 ug RNA with random hexamers. TCRdb analysed the immunoSEQ multiplex PCR reads with MiXCR anew, one entry per CDR3 protein. The sample includes hundreds of thousands of distinct CDR3 sequences, around 83% of them seen just once. Material: CD8+ T cells from PBMCs. Receptors were obtained from a human donor with multiple sclerosis.

The rearrangement links TRBV7-6 to TRBJ2-3; weak D call: TRBD2 (6 bases). In germline, CDR1 is SGHVS, CDR2 FNYEAQ. The CDR3 has 15 amino acids. V was cut by 4 bases and J by 4 bases, with 15 bases left in between. Here the CDR3 DNA reads TGTGCCAGCAGCTCCCTTGGGAGGAGGGCAGATACGCAGTATTTT. Protein sequence: CASSSLGRRADTQYF.

The rearrangement uses TRBV2 and TRBJ2-7; possibly TRBD1 for D (6 bases). This CDR3 comprises 12 residues. Trimming took off 4 bases at V and 4 bases at J, with 8 bases between the two ends. The germline V gene encodes CDR1 SNHLY and CDR2 FYNNEI. CDR3 residues: CASSGGLYEQYF. CDR3 DNA: TGTGCCAGCAGTGGGGGGCTATACGAGCAGTACTTC.

The chain has TRBV7-9 and TRBJ2-5, with D possibly being TRBD2 (5 bases). Per germline, CDR1 SEHNR and CDR2 FQNEAQ (reference sequence). The length of the CDR3 is 15 residues. V was cut by 1 base and J by 2 bases, with 11 bases left in between. The CDR3: CASSLVVEEQETQYF. CDR3 bases: TGTGCCAGCAGCTTAGTGGTGGAGGAGCAAGAGACCCAGTACTTC.

Concerning this clonotype: An end of the junction does not agree with germline; a read error may underlie this. CDR3 in amino acids: CASGHPTSGRTYNEQFF. The CDR3 coding sequence is TGCGCCAGCGGCCACCCTACTAGCGGGAGAACCTACAATGAGCAGTTCTTC. The chain is built from TRBV4-1 and TRBJ2-1; 11 bases are shared with TRBD2. This CDR3 is built from 17 residues. Germline V gene lookup returns CDR1 MGHRA and CDR2 YSYEKL.

The J gene is TRBJ2-1, the V gene TRBV5-6, with 7 bases lining up with TRBD1. The CDR3 is 14 residues long. V lost 4 bases and J lost 8; bases outside the gene matches: 9. CDR1 and CDR2 (germline): SGHDT, YYEEEE. CDR3 DNA sequence: TGTGCCAGCAGCCGACTGACAGGGTTTGATGAGCAGTTCTTC. Its protein is CASSRLTGFDEQFF.

The gene calls are TRBV15 and TRBJ1-4; the D is unclear. The CDR3 runs 13 residues. Trimming shortened V by 7 bases and J by 0 bases, and 6 bases separated the two germline ends. From germline, CDR1 is LNHNV and CDR2 YYDKDF (reference sequence). The CDR3, as DNA: TGTGCCACCACCGAGACAACTAATGAAAAACTGTTTTTT. Amino acids: CATTETTNEKLFF.

The chain links TRBV6-5 to TRBJ2-1, with TRBD2 matching 9 bases. Per the germline V gene, CDR1 is MNHEY and CDR2 is SVGAGI. This CDR3 has 19 residues. V lost 0 bases and J lost 7; bases outside the gene matches: 16. CDR3 nucleotides: TGTGCCAGCAGTTACTCGCGCGGGTGGGCTAGCGGGACTTGGAATGAGCAGTTCTTC. It translates to CASSYSRGWASGTWNEQFF.

The chain carries TRBV6-5 and TRBJ2-1; 12 nucleotides align to TRBD2. J lost 4 bases, V lost 2 bases, and 0 bases had no gene match. The CDR3 is made up of 15 amino acids. Germline-derived CDR1 and CDR2 are MNHEY and SVGAGI. The DNA of the CDR3 is TGTGCCAGCAGTTACGGGACTAGCGGGTACAATGAGCAGTTCTTC. It yields the protein CASSYGTSGYNEQFF.

The J gene is TRBJ2-1, the V gene TRBV13; D gene ambiguous. The V end lost 0 bases, the J end lost 10 bases, and 13 bases lay between the germline ends. The CDR3 contains 14 residues. The germline CDR1 and CDR2 sequences are PRHDT and FYEKMQ (reference sequence). CDR3 protein: CASSLGSLLQEQFF. The DNA for the CDR3 is TGTGCCAGCAGCTTAGGGTCCCTACTCCAAGAGCAGTTCTTC.

The V gene is TRBV18, the J gene TRBJ2-5; D not resolved. Trimming removed 5 bases from V and 2 bases from J, with 12 bases in between. The germline gives CDR1 KGHSH, CDR2 LQKENI. The CDR3 contains 14 residues. The CDR3 sequence: CASSSRTVQETQYF. As DNA, the CDR3 is TGTGCCAGCTCATCCCGGACGGTACAAGAGACCCAGTACTTC.

DNA of the CDR3: TGCGCCAGCAGTTCGTTAGGACAGTTAGAGACCCAGTACTTC. It encodes CASSSLGQLETQYF. V usage is TRBV10-2 and J usage is TRBJ2-5, with a tentative D call TRBD1 (6 bases). Trimming shortened V by 5 bases and J by 4 bases, and 14 bases separated the two germline ends. Germline assignment: CDR1 WSHSY and CDR2 SAAADI. The CDR3 contains 14 residues.

The chain links TRBV20-1 to TRBJ2-5, with D possibly matching TRBD1 (6 bases). CDR3 length: 13 amino acids. The germline gives CDR1 DFQATT, CDR2 SNEGSKA (reference sequence). The CDR3 DNA sequence: TGCAGCGCCGCAGGGGAAGACGCGGAGACCCAGTACTTC. Its translation: CSAAGEDAETQYF.

The rearrangement uses TRBV25-1 and TRBJ2-1, with TRBD1 identical over 7 bases. CDR3 length: 17 amino acids. Germline values: CDR1 MGHDK, CDR2 SYGVNS. Unmatched junction bases numbered 12, after V lost 4 bases and J lost 3 bases. This chain's CDR3 is CASSVDLDRRNYNEQFF. CDR3 nucleotides: TGTGCCAGCAGTGTGGACCTGGACAGGAGAAACTACAATGAGCAGTTCTTC.

Only a few counts were recorded for this clonotype. This chain connects TRBV7-9 to TRBJ2-5, with D unresolved. CDR1 is SEHNR and CDR2 is FQNEAQ in the germline V gene (reference sequence). This CDR3 comprises 12 residues. V lost 8 bases and J lost 5, with 12 bases in between. The CDR3 spells CASSSLGETQYF. The CDR3 nucleotides are TGTGCCAGCTCATCCCTCGGGGAGACCCAGTACTTC.

The V and J genes are TRBV29-1 and TRBJ2-2, with TRBD2 matching over 11 bases. Losses at the gene ends were 4 bases for V and 1 base for J; bases not matched to a gene: 5. The CDR3 runs 16 residues. Germline V gene sequence: CDR1 SQVTM, CDR2 ANQGSEA. This CDR3 reads CSVARLAGRNTGELFF. CDR3 bases: TGCAGCGTTGCCCGACTAGCGGGGCGGAACACCGGGGAGCTGTTTTTT.

This clonotype was detected only once. The rearrangement links TRBV7-3 to TRBJ1-2; D is perhaps TRBD1 (5 bases). The CDR3 runs to 13 residues. Deletions cut 3 bases from V and 4 bases from J, with 9 bases between. From germline, CDR1 is SGHTA and CDR2 FQGTGA. In DNA form, the CDR3 reads TGTGCCAGCAGCTTCGGAGACAGCTATGGCTACACCTTC. It encodes CASSFGDSYGYTF.

V gene TRBV19 combines with J gene TRBJ1-2, with TRBD1 matching 7 bases. The CDR3 covers 13 residues. With 5 bases clipped from V and 6 bases from J, the junction kept 6 bases outside the gene matches. Looked up from germline, CDR1 is LNHDA and CDR2 is SQIVND (reference sequence). CDR3 in DNA: TGTGCCAGTAGTCTGGGACAGAATAATGGCTACACCTTC. It encodes CASSLGQNNGYTF.

The CDR3 sequence: CASSTQPHEQFF. CDR3 DNA sequence: TGTGCCAGCAGCACCCAGCCCCATGAGCAGTTCTTC. V usage is TRBV9 and J usage is TRBJ2-1; D is ambiguous. Trimming shortened V by 4 bases and J by 8 bases, and 10 bases separated the two germline ends. This CDR3 has 12 amino acids. Germline CDR1 and CDR2: SGDLS and YYNGEE.

This clonotype was seen only a few times. The chain recombines TRBV13 with TRBJ2-6; D possibly corresponds to TRBD1 (5 bases). The germline V and J ends were trimmed by 4 bases and 4 bases, with 11 bases remaining between them. This CDR3 is 15 amino acids long. Germline CDR1 PRHDT, CDR2 FYEKMQ (reference sequence). The CDR3 reads CASSSQGTGANVLTF. The CDR3 coding sequence is TGTGCCAGCAGCTCTCAGGGTACCGGGGCCAACGTCCTGACTTTC.

Worth noting for this clonotype: Its ends do not fully match the called genes, so a read error is possible. V and J are TRBV11-2 and TRBJ2-7; 9 nucleotides line up with TRBD2. The CDR3 spans 11 residues. CDR1 is SGHAT and CDR2 is FQNNGV in the germline V gene. The CDR3 nucleotides read TGTGCCAGCAGCTTACAGCGGGAGGAGATTTTC. This gives the protein CASSLQREEIF.

The rearrangement uses TRBV5-4 and TRBJ2-1, with 12 bases that match TRBD2. Germline V gene data show CDR1 as SGHNT and CDR2 as YYREEE (reference sequence). V gave up 2 bases and J gave up 5 bases; unmatched junction bases: 2. This CDR3 region has 15 residues. This CDR3 is CASSLWTSGNNEQFF. Here the CDR3 DNA reads TGTGCCAGCAGCTTATGGACTAGCGGGAACAATGAGCAGTTCTTC.

The CDR3 bases are TGTGCCAGCAGCGCCCCACTAGCGGGAGGGCCGGATGAGCAGTTCTTC. This sequence encodes CASSAPLAGGPDEQFF. The rearrangement links TRBV9 to TRBJ2-1; 13 nucleotides line up with TRBD2. Germline V gene data show CDR1 as SGDLS and CDR2 as YYNGEE. Trimming cost V 3 bases and J 8 bases; bases outside gene matches: 8. There are 16 residues in the CDR3. The whole variable domain, filled in from reference TRBV9 and TRBJ2-1, reads DSGVTQTPKHLITATGQRVTLRCSPRSGDLSVYWYQQSLDQGLQFLIQYYNGEERAKGNILERFSAQQFPDLHSELNLSSLELGDSALYFCASSAPLAGGPDEQFFGPGTRLTVL.